Described below is a single T cell receptor beta chain sequence and its context. The data originate from a study of technical replicates of blood from several donors. Profiling relied on immunoSEQ multiplex PCR, and the TCRdb table lists in-frame clones only, not all of them. The top ten hold approximately 3.9% of the sample, which has roughly 50,000 clones, 93% seen once. V dropped 0 bases and J dropped 5; count of bases not matched to a gene: 8. Germline V gives CDR1 SGDLS, CDR2 YYNGEE. This CDR3 spans 15 amino acids. The clonotype comes from a human donor in good health. Some clones in this sample may be carry-over from other donors' samples. Material: PBMCs. V usage is TRBV9 and J usage is TRBJ2-7; 7 bases align to TRBD1. This chain's CDR3 is CASSVAPTGFHEQYF. The DNA of the CDR3 is TGTGCCAGCAGCGTAGCTCCGACAGGGTTCCACGAGCAGTACTTC.